This T cell receptor (beta chain) came from a study of T-cell reconstitution after alpha-beta-depleted transplantation in children. The study's findings and limits: Expanded graft clones numbering several hundred reportedly gave rise to alpha-beta T cells about two months after transplant.

Looked up from germline, CDR1 is SGHAT and CDR2 is FQNNGV. This CDR3 region has 16 residues. The V gene end was trimmed by 1 base and the J gene end by 5 bases; junction bases not matched to a gene: 6. In this sample, this clonotype turned up once. Antigen unknown. Preparation of the TCRbeta library used unique molecular identifiers. TCRdb reanalysed the PCR reads using MiXCR and keeps one entry per CDR3 protein. The table shows about a million distinct CDR3 sequences, with about 31% occurring only once. The specimen was PBMCs, mostly from graft donor cells, collected 360 days after TCRalphabeta/CD19-depleted stem cell transplant. This sequence originates from a boy in the first two years of life who had a stem cell transplant for SCID, so the T cells may come from the graft donor. The chain carries TRBV11-2 and TRBJ2-1, with TRBD2 identical over 9 bases. The CDR3 here is CASSLVVAGAHNEQFF. Written as DNA, the CDR3 is TGTGCCAGCAGCTTAGTAGTAGCGGGGGCCCACAATGAGCAGTTCTTC.